The entry below gives a single T cell receptor (beta chain) sequence along with its context. Its antigen is not known. This entry is derived from a study of cytomegalovirus exposure and HLA in healthy donors. The primer mix had 60 Vbeta and 13 Jbeta primers. TCRdb keeps only in-frame clones here, not all; method: immunoSEQ multiplex PCR. Counted here are some 180,000 clones, around 76% occurring once; the ten biggest clones make up over 1.5%. The CDR3 extends over 16 amino acids. With 4 bases clipped from V and 2 bases from J, the junction kept 8 bases outside the gene matches. Germline V gives CDR1 SEHNR, CDR2 FQNEAQ (reference sequence). Study outcomes and limitations: TCR beta sequences numbering 15,000 to 20,000 were associated with HLA alleles at 0.05 false discovery rate in a later analysis.

This sequence was found in a man aged 35-49 years in good health and CMV-seronegative. The chain links TRBV7-9 to TRBJ2-3; 8 nucleotides agree with TRBD2. The sequencing input was PBMCs. The CDR3 loop reads CASSSHAGGPTDTQYF. The CDR3, as DNA: TGTGCCAGCAGCTCCCATGCGGGGGGACCCACAGATACGCAGTATTTT. The full variable domain, its missing parts supplied by reference TRBV7-9 and TRBJ2-3, is DTGVSQNPRHKITKRGQNVTFRCDPISEHNRLYWYRQTLGQGPEFLTYFQNEAQLEKSRLLSDRFSAERPKGSFSTLEIQRTEQGDSAMYLCASSSHAGGPTDTQYFGPGTRLTVL.